The entry that follows covers one TCR beta chain sequence. The antigen is not known. Only cases whose brain tissue showed the highest T cell transcript signatures were sequenced. With V trimmed by 6 bases and J by 0 bases, 15 bases remained unmatched. The CDR3 consists of 18 residues. Germline V CDR1 and CDR2: SQVTM, ANQGSEA. Assay: immunoSEQ multiplex PCR; the TCRdb copy retains only in-frame clones and omits some. The sample records about 64,000 clones, about 96% being singletons. This record comes from a study of brain T cells in children with intractable seizures. Regarding the study as a whole: Clones missing pre-surgery may reflect undersampling of that blood sample.

The J gene is TRBJ2-1, the V gene TRBV29-1; 9 nucleotides align to TRBD2. The receptor was isolated from a boy younger than two with focal cortical dysplasia and intractable seizures. The sample here was peripheral blood, taken at surgery. The CDR3 DNA reads as TGCAGCGTCGAGGGAGGGATATGGCGGGGGGGCTCCTACAATGAGCAGTTCTTC. Translation gives CSVEGGIWRGGSYNEQFF.